This TCR beta chain was documented in a study of vaccination effects on CD4 cells after COVID-19. Study-wide points: Late after vaccination, infection- and vaccine-induced clones showed marked clonal contraction.

Pools of viral peptides were used by the ViraFEST assay to expand antigen-specific CD4+ T cells ahead of sequencing. When ten to eleven days of culture had elapsed, CD4+ T cells were isolated. Prior SARS-CoV-2 infection was absent in the vaccine recipients, as shown by negative nucleocapsid antibodies. The authors exchanged half the medium for IL-2 medium on days 3 and 7. As regards this clone: What it binds is unknown.

Trimming took 2 bases from V and 0 from J, leaving 8 bases between them. CDR3 length: 15 residues. The germline V gene encodes CDR1 MDHEN and CDR2 SYDVKM. Some clones are missing from TCRdb's copy, which holds only in-frame ones; the method was immunoSEQ multiplex PCR. The sample has about 73,000 clones, under 85% seen once. Sequenced here: CD4+ T cells from PBMCs cultured with HCoV-NL63 spike peptides, sampled before COVID-19 vaccination. V and J are TRBV28 and TRBJ1-3; D gene uncertain. The clonotype was recovered from a human donor who received a COVID-19 vaccine. The CDR3 loop is CASSLGLSSGNTIYF. The DNA for the CDR3 is TGTGCCAGCAGTTTAGGCCTGAGCTCTGGAAACACCATATATTTT.